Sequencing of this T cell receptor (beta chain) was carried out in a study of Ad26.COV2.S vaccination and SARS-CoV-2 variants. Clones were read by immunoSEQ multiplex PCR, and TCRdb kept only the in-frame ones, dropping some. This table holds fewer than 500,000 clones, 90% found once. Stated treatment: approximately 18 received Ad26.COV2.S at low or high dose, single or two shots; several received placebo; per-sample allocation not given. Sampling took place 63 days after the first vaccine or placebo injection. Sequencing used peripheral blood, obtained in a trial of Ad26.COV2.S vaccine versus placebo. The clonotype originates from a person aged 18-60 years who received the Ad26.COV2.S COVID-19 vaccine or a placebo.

CDR3 protein: CASSLGALGYEQYF. The CDR3 nucleotides are TGTGCCAGCAGCTTAGGTGCCCTAGGCTACGAGCAGTACTTC. The rearrangement uses TRBV13 and TRBJ2-7; D not resolved. V shed 0 bases and J shed 3 bases, with 9 bases lying between them. CDR3 length equals 14 residues. Germline CDR1 and CDR2: PRHDT and FYEKMQ (reference sequence).